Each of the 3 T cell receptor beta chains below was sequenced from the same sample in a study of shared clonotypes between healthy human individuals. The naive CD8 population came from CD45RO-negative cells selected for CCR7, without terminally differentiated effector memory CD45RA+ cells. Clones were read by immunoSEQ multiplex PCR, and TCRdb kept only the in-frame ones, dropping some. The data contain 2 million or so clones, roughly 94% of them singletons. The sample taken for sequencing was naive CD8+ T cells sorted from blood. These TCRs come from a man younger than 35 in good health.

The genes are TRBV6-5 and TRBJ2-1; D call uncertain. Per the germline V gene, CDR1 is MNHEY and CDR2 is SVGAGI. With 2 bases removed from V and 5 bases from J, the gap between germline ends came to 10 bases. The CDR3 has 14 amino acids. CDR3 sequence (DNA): TGTGCCAGCAGTTACATTGCGCTAAACAATGAGCAGTTCTTC. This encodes CASSYIALNNEQFF.

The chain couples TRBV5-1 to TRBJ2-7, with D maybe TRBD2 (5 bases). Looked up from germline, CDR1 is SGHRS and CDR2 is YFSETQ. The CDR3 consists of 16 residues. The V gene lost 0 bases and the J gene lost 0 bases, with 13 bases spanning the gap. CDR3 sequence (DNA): TGCGCCAGCAGCTTGGAAGTTACGGGGAGCTCCTACGAGCAGTACTTC. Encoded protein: CASSLEVTGSSYEQYF.

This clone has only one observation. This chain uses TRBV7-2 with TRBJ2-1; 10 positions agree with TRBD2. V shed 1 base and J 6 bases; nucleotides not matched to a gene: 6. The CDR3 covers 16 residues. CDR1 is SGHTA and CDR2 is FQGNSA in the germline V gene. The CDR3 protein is CASSLGLAGVANEQFF. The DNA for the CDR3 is TGTGCCAGCAGCTTAGGGCTAGCGGGAGTGGCCAATGAGCAGTTCTTC.